This T cell receptor beta chain was obtained from a study of cytomegalovirus exposure and HLA in healthy donors. Broader study findings: CMV serostatus was the sole immune exposure information available. The HLA-A and HLA-B alleles of most subjects were reportedly predicted accurately from TCR beta sequences. In a later analysis, productive TCRs from donors in an Asian-associated ancestry cluster reportedly carried fewer N-insertions than the cohort mean.

This CDR3 spans 16 amino acids. From germline, CDR1 is MGHRA and CDR2 YSYEKL. With regard to this clone: Antigen unknown. One end of the junction is discordant with germline, which a read error may explain.

PCR amplification relied on 60 Vbeta primers (plus 13 Jbeta primers). Sequencing used immunoSEQ multiplex PCR; TCRdb keeps in-frame clones, though not all of them. The table has 170,000 or so clones, approximately 82% seen once. This chain links TRBV4-1 with TRBJ2-4; D might be TRBD2 (5 bases). The receptor was derived from a woman between 25 and 40 years old in good health and CMV-seronegative. The sample comprised PBMCs. CDR3: CASSHPQSLAKNSQYF. The CDR3 coding sequence is TGCGCCAGCAGCCACCCCCAGTCGCTAGCCAAAAACAGTCAGTACTTC.